This T cell receptor (beta chain) is from a study of T cell repertoires in cytomegalovirus infection (dated by TCRdb to the late 2010s). About the full investigation: The peptide stimulations were aimed at well-studied HLA-B-restricted epitopes as well as recently identified HLA-C-restricted CMV epitopes, whose presentation resists viral immunomodulation. Donor HLA type was relevant to the analysis, as public TCR beta signatures indicated carriage of CMV infection together with the matching HLA type.

The V and J ends are trimmed by 3 bases and 5 bases, leaving 8 bases between them. There are 12 amino acids in the CDR3, from cysteine to phenylalanine inclusive. Just the 36-base CDR3 DNA is kept, in frame starting at base 1. In the germline V gene, CDR1 corresponds to MNHNS and CDR2 to SASEGT. Instrument on record: Illumina HiSeq 1500. TCRdb redid the processing of the public reads, applying fastp at Q25 and MiXCR, and retained in-frame beta chains. Duplicate CDR3 protein sequences are folded into a single record with the most common DNA and genes. Within this sample are about 830,000 distinct CDR3 sequences, with approximately 30% of them counted one time only. Of the sample, under 15% is held by the ten largest clones. Overall study results and their limits: In the ex vivo response, HLA-C-restricted CMV-specific TCR beta clonotypes were dominant, and in two of eight donors the single most frequent clonotype came from this HLA-C-restricted group. In both this cohort and an independent cohort of more than 350 donors, the cumulative frequency of public TCR beta family members distinguished carriers of CMV infection plus the relevant HLA type.

In the case of this clonotype: The clone's antigen remains unknown. No base qualities exist here, and no much larger clone lies one base off it.

In light of the paper, this sample's treatment or condition label describes: in vitro stimulation with specific CMV peptide epitopes to enrich CMV-specific T cells. The receptor was isolated from a human donor in good health (CMV status not recorded). Some clones in this sample may be carry-over from other donors' samples. This specimen consisted of cultured CD8+ T cells from PBMCs, obtained from culture after CMV antigen stimulation. The sequence joins TRBV6-1 to TRBJ2-7, with a tentative D gene TRBD2 over 5 matching bases. This receptor has the CDR3 CASSDLTNEQYF. The nucleotides read TGTGCCAGCAGTGACCTGACTAACGAGCAGTACTTC.